These T cell receptor beta chains were read from a single sample in a study of cytomegalovirus exposure and HLA in healthy donors. This table comes from immunoSEQ multiplex PCR, and its TCRdb copy is limited to in-frame clones, with some not included. The repertoire has some 98,000 clones, over 60% of them found once; the top ten carry more than 7%. The sample was PBMCs. The source is a human donor in good health. Both conserved end residues are part of each CDR3. The D gene is left open where the match is weak. Clone size, where shown, is once, few, many, or a class for clones that have expanded.

- | TRBJ1-5 | TRBV4-2 | TRBD1 | 15 | CASSQTTGGSQPQHF | TGTGCCAGCAGCCAAACGACAGGGGGCAGTCAGCCCCAGCATTTT
once | TRBJ2-1 | TRBV5-1 | - | 12 | CASSLDQREQFF | TGCGCCAGCAGCTTGGATCAGCGGGAGCAGTTCTTC
- | TRBJ1-1 | TRBV19 | - | 17 | CASSPYPLGGGNTEAFF | TGTGCCAGTAGTCCATACCCCCTGGGTGGCGGGAACACTGAAGCTTTCTTT
- | TRBJ1-2 | TRBV29-1 | - | 13 | CSGMTDQPYGYTF | TGCAGCGGAATGACAGACCAACCTTATGGCTACACCTTC
- | TRBJ2-1 | TRBV7-9 | TRBD2 | 13 | CSSSLVVAGGLFF | TGTTCCAGCAGCTTAGTGGTAGCGGGGGGCTTGTTCTTC
- | TRBJ1-1 | TRBV27 | - | 14 | CASSFTGVNTEAFF | TGTGCCAGCAGTTTTACAGGAGTGAACACTGAAGCTTTCTTT
- | TRBJ2-2 | TRBV10-2 | TRBD1 | 17 | CASSVRTGGMNTGELFF | TGCGCCAGCAGTGTTCGGACAGGGGGTATGAACACCGGGGAGCTGTTTTTT
- | TRBJ2-5 | TRBV9 | TRBD2 | 17 | CASSVATSGGTQETQYF | TGTGCCAGCAGCGTAGCTACGAGCGGGGGAACCCAAGAGACCCAGTACTTC
hyperexpanded | TRBJ1-1 | TRBV7-9 | TRBD1 | 14 | CASSNRQGYTEAFF | TGTGCCAGCAGTAACCGACAGGGTTACACTGAAGCTTTCTTT
- | TRBJ2-2 | TRBV4-3 | - | 16 | CASSQGRGRNTGELFF | TGCGCCAGCAGCCAAGGGAGGGGACGAAACACCGGGGAGCTGTTTTTT
- | TRBJ2-7 | TRBV7-6 | TRBD1 | 16 | CASSLATGQGAYEQYF | TGTGCCAGCAGCTTAGCTACCGGACAGGGTGCGTACGAGCAGTACTTC
- | TRBJ2-7 | TRBV5-1 | TRBD1 | 14 | CASSTGTGGYEQYF | TGCGCCAGCAGCACGGGGACAGGGGGTTACGAGCAGTACTTC
- | TRBJ2-7 | TRBV5-1 | - | 16 | CASSLEGTGGSYEQYF | TGCGCCAGCAGCTTGGAAGGGACTGGCGGAAGCTACGAGCAGTACTTC
- | TRBJ2-7 | TRBV19 | TRBD2 | 17 | CASSIDVTSGRTDEQYF | TGTGCCAGTAGTATAGATGTGACTAGCGGGAGGACGGACGAGCAGTACTTC
- | TRBJ1-4 | TRBV6-6 | - | 14 | CASSLSTGIDPLFF | TGTGCCAGCAGTCTATCGACGGGGATCGATCCACTGTTTTTT
- | TRBJ2-2 | TRBV5-4 | - | 13 | CASSLAVSGELFF | TGTGCCAGCAGCTTGGCCGTATCCGGGGAGCTGTTTTTT
- | TRBJ2-7 | TRBV12-2 | - | 20 | CASRFPPKATSGGTDYEQYF | TGTGCAAGTCGCTTCCCTCCAAAGGCGACTAGCGGGGGTACAGACTACGAGCAGTACTTC
- | TRBJ1-1 | TRBV29-1 | - | 13 | CSVVGPMNTEAFF | TGCAGCGTTGTGGGGCCTATGAACACTGAAGCTTTCTTT
- | TRBJ1-1 | TRBV2 | TRBD1 | 15 | CASRLTGGMNTEAFF | TGTGCCAGCAGGCTGACAGGGGGCATGAACACTGAAGCTTTCTTT
- | TRBJ2-7 | TRBV14 | TRBD2 | 16 | CASSRTGGLYSYEQYF | TGTGCCAGCAGCCGAACGGGAGGACTGTACTCCTACGAGCAGTACTTC
- | TRBJ1-5 | TRBV2 | TRBD1 | 13 | CASSGDRISPQHF | TGTGCCAGCAGCGGGGACAGGATAAGTCCCCAGCATTTT
- | TRBJ2-3 | TRBV19 | TRBD2 | 17 | CASSIPPLAGGSDTQYF | TGTGCCAGTAGTATACCCCCCCTAGCGGGAGGGTCGGATACGCAGTATTTT
- | TRBJ1-5 | TRBV6-5 | - | 14 | CASSRTNDNQPQHF | TGTGCCAGCAGCCGGACAAACGATAATCAGCCCCAGCATTTT
- | TRBJ2-5 | TRBV6-5 | - | 14 | CASSFTTGSETQYF | TGTGCCAGCAGCTTCACTACAGGGTCAGAGACCCAGTACTTC
- | TRBJ1-4 | TRBV6-1 | TRBD1 | 14 | CASRLDRGGEKLFF | TGTGCCAGCAGACTTGACAGGGGTGGTGAAAAACTGTTTTTT
- | TRBJ2-3 | TRBV5-6 | TRBD2 | 16 | CASSRTSGRAEDTQYF | TGTGCCAGCAGCCGGACTAGCGGGAGGGCTGAAGATACGCAGTATTTT
- | TRBJ1-1 | TRBV6-5 | - | 13 | CASTQYEDTEAFF | TGTGCCAGCACCCAGTATGAGGACACTGAAGCTTTCTTT
- | TRBJ2-1 | TRBV10-3 | TRBD2 | 15 | CAISRAGGFDNEQFF | TGTGCCATCAGTCGAGCGGGGGGTTTTGACAATGAGCAGTTCTTC
- | TRBJ1-1 | TRBV5-1 | TRBD1 | 16 | CASSTGQGSLYTEAFF | TGCGCCAGCAGCACGGGACAGGGCTCGCTGTACACTGAAGCTTTCTTT
- | TRBJ2-5 | TRBV11-3 | - | 15 | CASSLDGTSQETQYF | TGTGCCAGCAGCTTAGACGGGACATCACAAGAGACCCAGTACTTC
few | TRBJ2-3 | TRBV9 | TRBD2 | 16 | CASSATLAGGVDTQYF | TGTGCCAGCAGCGCGACACTAGCGGGAGGAGTGGATACGCAGTATTTT
- | TRBJ2-5 | TRBV18 | TRBD1 | 15 | CASSIRDSRLETQYF | TGTGCCAGCTCGATCCGGGACAGCCGTTTGGAGACCCAGTACTTC
- | TRBJ2-5 | TRBV11-2 | - | 13 | CASSYDRQETQYF | TGTGCCAGCAGTTACGACAGACAAGAGACCCAGTACTTC
- | TRBJ2-5 | TRBV7-2 | - | 11 | CASSRAETQYF | TGTGCCAGCAGCCGCGCGGAGACCCAGTACTTC
- | TRBJ2-1 | TRBV15 | TRBD2 | 14 | CATSIRTSGNEQFF | TGTGCCACCAGCATCAGGACTAGCGGCAATGAGCAGTTCTTC
- | TRBJ1-1 | TRBV19 | - | 14 | CASSRVHRGTEAFF | TGTGCCAGTAGTAGGGTCCATAGGGGCACTGAAGCTTTCTTT
- | TRBJ1-5 | TRBV10-3 | - | 13 | CAIGARREQPQHF | TGTGCCATCGGGGCCCGAAGGGAACAGCCCCAGCATTTT
- | TRBJ1-2 | TRBV5-6 | - | 13 | CASSPQGTYGYTF | TGTGCCAGCAGCCCCCAGGGGACCTATGGCTACACCTTC
few | TRBJ1-1 | TRBV29-1 | TRBD1 | 13 | CSVLQGMNTEAFF | TGCAGCGTGCTACAGGGGATGAACACTGAAGCTTTCTTT
- | TRBJ2-7 | TRBV5-1 | - | 15 | CASSLEVTGAYEQYF | TGCGCCAGCAGCTTGGAGGTGACAGGAGCCTACGAGCAGTACTTC
- | TRBJ2-5 | TRBV7-9 | - | 11 | CSSSLEETQYF | TGTTCCAGCAGCTTGGAGGAGACCCAGTACTTC
- | TRBJ2-7 | TRBV11-3 | TRBD2 | 15 | CASSPKASGFHEQYF | TGTGCCAGCAGCCCCAAGGCTAGCGGGTTCCACGAGCAGTACTTC
- | TRBJ1-4 | TRBV6-6 | - | 15 | CASSYSGGLNEKLFF | TGTGCCAGCAGTTACTCGGGGGGGTTGAATGAAAAACTGTTTTTT
- | TRBJ1-2 | TRBV5-1 | - | 15 | CASSSDAGSNYGYTF | TGCGCCAGCAGCTCCGATGCGGGATCTAACTATGGCTACACCTTC
- | TRBJ1-1 | TRBV11-2 | TRBD1 | 15 | CASSSSDRANTEAFF | TGTGCCAGCAGCTCTTCAGACAGGGCGAACACTGAAGCTTTCTTT
- | TRBJ2-7 | TRBV6-5 | TRBD2 | 15 | CASSYPGGRPDEQYF | TGTGCCAGCAGTTACCCGGGGGGGCGACCGGACGAGCAGTACTTC
- | TRBJ2-1 | TRBV19 | TRBD2 | 19 | CASSPNPGLAGGRGNEQFF | TGTGCCAGTAGTCCAAACCCCGGACTAGCGGGGGGGCGAGGCAATGAGCAGTTCTTC
- | TRBJ1-2 | TRBV14 | - | 15 | CASSQVAGQGRGYTF | TGTGCCAGCAGCCAAGTCGCCGGGCAGGGGCGCGGCTACACCTTC
- | TRBJ1-1 | TRBV9 | TRBD1 | 16 | CASSEGETGFYTEAFF | TGTGCCAGCAGCGAGGGGGAGACAGGGTTTTACACTGAAGCTTTCTTT
- | TRBJ2-7 | TRBV5-7 | - | 13 | CASSLVGSYEQYF | TGTGCCAGCAGCTTGGTAGGGAGTTACGAGCAGTACTTC
- | TRBJ1-2 | TRBV28 | TRBD1 | 16 | CASRGQGARMGDGYTF | TGTGCCAGCCGTGGACAGGGGGCGCGGATGGGTGATGGCTACACCTTC
once | TRBJ1-6 | TRBV7-9 | - | 14 | CASSRGETNSPLHF | TGTGCCAGCAGCCGGGGGGAAACGAATTCACCCCTCCACTTT